The clone carrying this T cell receptor beta chain occurred once. The antigen remains undetermined. One entry per CDR3 protein results from TCRdb running MiXCR on the 5' RACE reads. The table includes under 130,000 distinct CDR3 sequences, around 24% detected once. The data originate from a study of CD8 T cells in ankylosing spondylitis. Findings and limits, study-wide: Disease-linked clones were reportedly significantly enriched in matched ankylosing spondylitis synovial fluid.

This receptor was taken from a male donor with ankylosing spondylitis. Sequenced material: synovial fluid, either unsorted or a sorted T cell fraction (not recorded which).

CDR3 protein: CSARESGYEQYF. DNA of the CDR3: TGCAGTGCTAGAGAATCGGGATACGAGCAGTACTTC. The chain links TRBV20-1 to TRBJ2-7; maybe TRBD2 (5 bases). The CDR3 runs to 12 residues. The V and J ends lost 0 bases and 4 bases respectively, with 7 bases between them. Germline lookup yields CDR1 DFQATT and CDR2 SNEGSKA (reference sequence).